This T cell receptor (beta chain) was profiled in a study of blood T cell repertoires in COVID-19. Study-wide background: PBMCs, B-cell-depleted T cells, or T cells provided the cDNA or gDNA that made up the material.

Measured with immunoSEQ multiplex PCR; TCRdb has only the in-frame clones, and not every one. The sample lists 200,000 to 300,000 clones; around four fifths were seen once. V shed 3 bases, J shed 2 bases, and the junction held 6 bases outside the gene matches. CDR1 is SGDLS, CDR2 YYNGEE, per germline. The CDR3 length is 15 residues. The source of this sequence is a woman aged 60 to 75 with active or convalescent COVID-19. The chain combines TRBV9 with TRBJ2-5; TRBD1 aligns across 8 bases. Source material: peripheral blood. CDR3 in amino acids: CASSERTGTQETQYF. The CDR3 region has the DNA TGTGCCAGCAGCGAGCGGACAGGGACACAAGAGACCCAGTACTTC.